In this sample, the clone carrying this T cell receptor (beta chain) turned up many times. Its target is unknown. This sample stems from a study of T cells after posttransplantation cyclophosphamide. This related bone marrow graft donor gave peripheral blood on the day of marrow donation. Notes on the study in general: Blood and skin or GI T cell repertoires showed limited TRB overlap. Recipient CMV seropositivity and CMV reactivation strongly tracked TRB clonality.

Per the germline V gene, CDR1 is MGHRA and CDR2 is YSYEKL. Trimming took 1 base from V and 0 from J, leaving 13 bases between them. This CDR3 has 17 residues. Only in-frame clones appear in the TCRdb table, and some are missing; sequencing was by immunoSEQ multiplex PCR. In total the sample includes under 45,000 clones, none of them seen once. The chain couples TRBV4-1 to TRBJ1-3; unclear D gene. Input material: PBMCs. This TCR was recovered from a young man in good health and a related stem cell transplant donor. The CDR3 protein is CASSQVWTASSGNTIYF. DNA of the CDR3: TGCGCCAGCAGCCAAGTTTGGACTGCGAGCTCTGGAAACACCATATATTTT.